The 9 T cell receptor beta chains presented below share a single source sample, sequenced in a study of OX40 agonist ivuxolimab in advanced cancers. Some clones are missing from TCRdb's copy, which holds only in-frame ones; the method was immunoSEQ multiplex PCR. The profile shows some 5,100 clones, around 66% of them singletons. The source was CD4+ or CD8+ T cells sorted from blood, collected in a trial of the OX40 agonist ivuxolimab. Source of these receptors: an adult with an advanced solid tumor such as melanoma, head and neck, liver or kidney cancer.

The J gene is TRBJ1-1, the V gene TRBV5-1; 9 nucleotides match TRBD1. J gave up 4 bases and V 2 bases, and 6 bases lay outside the gene matches. The germline V gene has CDR1 SGHRS and CDR2 YFSETQ. This CDR3 spans 15 amino acids. The CDR3 region has the DNA TGCGCCAGCAGCTTAGTGACAGGGGGGAGCACTGAAGCTTTCTTT. It yields the protein CASSLVTGGSTEAFF.

The chain combines TRBV7-9 with TRBJ1-1; possible D gene TRBD1, 6 bases. Trimming cost V 5 bases and J 8 bases, with 15 bases left between them. Germline lookup yields CDR1 SEHNR and CDR2 FQNEAQ (reference sequence). This CDR3 contains 13 residues. CDR3 sequence reads: CASSLSDSWEAFF. CDR3 bases: TGTGCCAGCAGCCTATCGGACAGTTGGGAAGCTTTCTTT.

The chain recombines TRBV27 with TRBJ1-2; 7 bases line up with TRBD1. V trimming: 0 bases; J trimming: 6 bases; junction bases outside the gene matches: 10. Germline V gene lookup returns CDR1 MNHEY and CDR2 SMNVEV (reference sequence). This CDR3 has 16 amino acids. CDR3 sequence reads: CASSLSPGGGGDGYTF. In DNA, the CDR3 is TGTGCCAGCAGTTTATCTCCAGGGGGAGGGGGCGATGGCTACACCTTC.

V gene TRBV9 combines with J gene TRBJ1-1; no reliable D call. CDR1 and CDR2 from the germline V gene are SGDLS and YYNGEE. This CDR3 region has 15 residues. Trimming left V 1 base short and J 0 bases short, with 10 bases between. This CDR3 is CASSVRESMNTEAFF. CDR3 sequence (DNA): TGTGCCAGCAGCGTAAGGGAGTCAATGAACACTGAAGCTTTCTTT.

This clone was counted only a few times. The chain joins TRBV6-1 to TRBJ1-6; D is uncertain. V was clipped by 1 base and J by 3 bases, with 10 bases between them. CDR3 length: 16 residues. CDR1 is MNHNS, CDR2 SASEGT, per germline. CDR3 protein: CASSEGGGYYNSPLHF. The DNA of the CDR3 is TGTGCCAGCAGTGAAGGTGGCGGATACTATAATTCACCCCTCCACTTT.

The chain carries TRBV6-1 and TRBJ1-4, with D possibly being TRBD1 (6 bases). The CDR3 is 15 amino acids. V was shortened by 2 bases and J by 7 bases, with 14 bases between the two germline ends. Germline V lookup: CDR1 MNHNS, CDR2 SASEGT. The CDR3 DNA follows: TGTGCCAGCAGTGAATTTTGGGGGCAGATTGAAAAACTGTTTTTT. It translates to CASSEFWGQIEKLFF.

The rearrangement links TRBV4-3 to TRBJ1-2; weak D call: TRBD1 (6 bases). Trimming pared 0 bases from V and 7 bases from J, leaving 12 bases between. The CDR3 runs to 14 residues. Germline CDR1 and CDR2: LGHNA and YSLEER. The CDR3 reads CASSQDRGAGGYTF. In DNA form, the CDR3 reads TGCGCCAGCAGCCAAGATAGGGGGGCGGGTGGCTACACCTTC.

V is TRBV5-1 and J is TRBJ2-1; the match to TRBD1 covers 8 bases. Germline CDR1 reads SGHRS; CDR2 reads YFSETQ. With 4 bases clipped from V and 2 bases from J, the junction kept 5 bases outside the gene matches. The CDR3 is 15 amino acids. The DNA for the CDR3 is TGCGCCAGCAGCGCGGAGGACAGGGCCTACAATGAGCAGTTCTTC. Translating gives CASSAEDRAYNEQFF.

The chain carries TRBV7-9 and TRBJ2-5; 7 bases align to TRBD1. The CDR3 totals 17 residues. Per germline, CDR1 SEHNR and CDR2 FQNEAQ (reference sequence). The ends lost 4 bases at V and 9 bases at J; junction bases unmatched: 20. In DNA form, the CDR3 reads TGTGCCAGCAGCTCGACCGGACAGGCCTCCCGAAAGAAAGCCCAGTACTTC. It yields the protein CASSSTGQASRKKAQYF.